The present entry profiles one T cell receptor (beta chain) with its context. Measured with immunoSEQ multiplex PCR; TCRdb has only the in-frame clones, and not every one. The sample has 100,000 to 120,000 clones, approximately 80% seen once. J gave up 5 bases and V 4 bases, and 11 bases lay outside the gene matches. This CDR3 region has 17 residues. Germline CDR1 reads KGHDR; CDR2 reads SFDVKD. This entry is derived from a study of blood T cell repertoires in COVID-19. Study information: From the United States, Italy and Spain came samples of acute and convalescent COVID-19. PBMCs, B-cell-depleted T cells, or T cells were the source of the cDNA or gDNA that made up the material.

This clonotype originated in a woman in her forties with acute or convalescent COVID-19. Material: peripheral blood. The rearrangement uses TRBV24-1 and TRBJ2-3; 10 bases align to TRBD2. The chain's CDR3 is CATSDSSLAGVGDTQYF. The CDR3 DNA is TGTGCCACCAGTGACTCTTCCCTAGCGGGGGTGGGAGATACGCAGTATTTT.